This T cell receptor (beta chain) is drawn from a study of blood T cell repertoires in COVID-19. Turning to the study itself: The samples span acute and convalescent COVID-19 from the United States, Italy and Spain.

In this sample, this clone turned up once. Germline loops: CDR1 SEHNR, CDR2 FQNEAQ (reference sequence). The V end lost 0 bases, the J end lost 1 base, and 8 bases lay between the germline ends. The CDR3 is 15 amino acids. Sequencing used immunoSEQ multiplex PCR; TCRdb keeps in-frame clones, though not all of them. The table includes approximately 160,000 clones, about 86% detected once. Sequencing was done on a sample of peripheral blood. This chain uses TRBV7-9 with TRBJ2-3; D gene uncertain. This TCR was sampled from a man aged 50-60 years with active or convalescent COVID-19. The CDR3 nucleotides are TGTGCCAGCAGCTTAGCGCACTATCGCACAGATACGCAGTATTTT. This codes for CASSLAHYRTDTQYF. Combining the CDR3 with reference TRBV7-9 and TRBJ2-3 gives the whole variable domain DTGVSQNPRHKITKRGQNVTFRCDPISEHNRLYWYRQTLGQGPEFLTYFQNEAQLEKSRLLSDRFSAERPKGSFSTLEIQRTEQGDSAMYLCASSLAHYRTDTQYFGPGTRLTVL.